This TCR beta chain was observed in a study of early T cells in non-severe SARS-CoV-2 infection. TCRdb processed the 5' RACE reads anew with MiXCR; each CDR3 protein has one entry. The sample consists of some 64,000 distinct CDR3 sequences, about 13% of them appearing once. The CDR3 runs to 15 residues. After removal of 3 bases from V and 3 bases from J, the junction contained 6 bases not matched to a gene. Germline V gene lookup returns CDR1 MDHEN and CDR2 SYDVKM. Sequencing was performed on whole blood. The V gene is TRBV28, the J gene TRBJ2-3, with 7 bases lining up with TRBD1. The TCR originated in an adult who was a healthcare worker with PCR-confirmed SARS-CoV-2 infection or an uninfected control (not recorded which). CDR3 protein: CASSLTGMYTDTQYF. The CDR3 region has the DNA TGTGCCAGCAGTTTGACAGGGATGTATACAGATACGCAGTATTTT.